Below, 18 T cell receptor beta chains from the same sample are listed, as sequenced in a study of cytomegalovirus exposure and HLA in healthy donors. The repertoire was sequenced with immunoSEQ multiplex PCR; TCRdb's copy has only in-frame clones and lacks some. The sample includes hundreds of thousands of clones, about 92% seen only once; the top ten take 3.1%. Sequencing used PBMCs. These receptors came from a woman younger than 45 in good health and CMV-seronegative.

The chain has TRBV6-4 and TRBJ2-3; D might be TRBD2 (6 bases). The CDR3 totals 15 residues. Trimming removed 5 bases at V and 2 bases at J, with 14 bases between. CDR1 and CDR2 (germline): MRHNA, SNTAGT. CDR3 DNA: TGTGCCAGCAGTCGTCTGCGGGGAGTCACAGATACGCAGTATTTT. Amino acid sequence: CASSRLRGVTDTQYF.

The J gene is TRBJ2-1, the V gene TRBV11-2; D is unresolved. The CDR3 is 12 residues long. V was shortened by 5 bases and J by 7 bases, with 9 bases between the two germline ends. Germline V gene sequence: CDR1 SGHAT, CDR2 FQNNGV. As DNA, the CDR3 is TGTGCCAGCAGCCAATCGGGTAATGAGCAGTTCTTC. Residues: CASSQSGNEQFF.

The rearrangement links TRBV6-6 to TRBJ2-4; D unclear. CDR3 length: 15 amino acids. V lost 5 bases, J lost 0 bases, and 11 bases lay in between. The germline CDR1 and CDR2 sequences are MNHNY and SVGAGI (reference sequence). CDR3 sequence reads: CASSNRQLAKNIQYF. The CDR3 nucleotides are TGTGCCAGCAGTAATCGGCAGTTAGCCAAAAACATTCAGTACTTC.

V is TRBV5-1 and J is TRBJ1-1, with D possibly being TRBD1 (5 bases). Germline V gene lookup returns CDR1 SGHRS and CDR2 YFSETQ. V lost 2 bases and J 4 bases, leaving 15 bases between the germline ends. The CDR3 covers 15 residues. The CDR3 loop is CASSFNAGRGTEAFF. CDR3 DNA: TGCGCCAGCAGCTTTAATGCAGGGCGAGGCACTGAAGCTTTCTTT.

The chain combines TRBV13 with TRBJ1-2; TRBD1 matches at 10 bases. V trimming: 4 bases; J trimming: 4 bases; junction bases outside the gene matches: 6. The CDR3 runs 15 residues. The germline CDR1 and CDR2 sequences are PRHDT and FYEKMQ (reference sequence). For the CDR3, the DNA is TGTGCCAGCAGCTCTATCGGGACAGGGGCCTATGGCTACACCTTC. It yields the protein CASSSIGTGAYGYTF.

The chain joins TRBV25-1 to TRBJ2-3, with D unclear. Germline CDR1 is MGHDK and CDR2 is SYGVNS. The V and J ends lost 4 bases and 4 bases respectively, with 9 bases between them. The CDR3 has 13 residues. For the CDR3, the DNA is TGTGCCAGCAGTGGGGTCGGGCCAGATACGCAGTATTTT. Its protein product is CASSGVGPDTQYF.

The chain is built from TRBV5-8 and TRBJ1-5, with D hard to call. This CDR3 is 14 amino acids long. Germline CDR1 is SGHTS and CDR2 is YDEGEE. V lost 0 bases and J lost 0, with 4 bases in between. The CDR3 DNA reads TGTGCCAGCAGCTTGGGATCTAGCAATCAGCCCCAGCATTTT. This gives the protein CASSLGSSNQPQHF.

The chain employs TRBV4-1 and TRBJ2-7; D is ambiguous. CDR1 and CDR2 from the germline V gene are MGHRA and YSYEKL. The ends were cut back, 0 bases at V and 3 bases at J, with 9 bases in the middle. CDR3 length: 14 amino acids. The CDR3 reads CASSQEEGLYEQYF. The CDR3 bases are TGCGCCAGCAGCCAAGAAGAAGGCCTCTACGAGCAGTACTTC.

The chain has TRBV7-2 and TRBJ2-3; 7 bases match TRBD2. This CDR3 comprises 15 residues. Per germline, CDR1 SGHTA and CDR2 FQGNSA. Germline trimming cut 1 base from V and 4 bases from J; bases unmatched to any gene: 5. The CDR3 coding sequence is TGTGCCAGCAGCTTAGTTACGGGAGGCGCAGATACGCAGTATTTT. Translation gives CASSLVTGGADTQYF.

V and J are TRBV6-5 and TRBJ2-1, with a weak D call TRBD1 (6 bases). The CDR3 spans 14 residues. Between the trimmed V and J ends, which lost 5 bases and 3 bases, there was a span of 11 bases. Germline V gives CDR1 MNHEY, CDR2 SVGAGI. This chain's CDR3 is CASSPGQVYNEQFF. In DNA form, the CDR3 reads TGTGCCAGCAGTCCGGGACAAGTCTACAATGAGCAGTTCTTC.

The chain combines TRBV19 with TRBJ2-3; TRBD1 aligns across 10 bases. With 3 bases clipped from V and 0 bases from J, the junction kept 3 bases outside the gene matches. CDR1 LNHDA and CDR2 SQIVND come from the germline V gene (reference sequence). The CDR3 covers 16 residues. The CDR3 sequence is CASSIRQGASTDTQYF. CDR3 nucleotide sequence: TGTGCCAGTAGTATCCGACAGGGGGCTAGCACAGATACGCAGTATTTT.

The J gene is TRBJ2-1, the V gene TRBV21-1; the table calls TRBD2, which could not be checked here. TRBV21-1 is classified as a pseudogene. There are 19 residues in the CDR3. The CDR3 spells CASSKSFWVLGLPYNEQFF. The CDR3 DNA is TGTGCCAGCAGCAAATCTTTTTGGGTGCTAGGCCTCCCCTACAATGAGCAGTTCTTC.

The chain employs TRBV18 and TRBJ2-1, with 7 bases aligning to TRBD1. CDR1 is KGHSH, CDR2 LQKENI, per germline. The CDR3 loop spans 12 amino acids. Losses at the gene ends were 2 bases for V and 10 bases for J; bases not matched to a gene: 2. CDR3 region: CASSPSDREQFF. CDR3 DNA: TGTGCCAGCTCACCATCGGACAGGGAGCAGTTCTTC.

This clone appeared a few times. The V gene is TRBV11-2, the J gene TRBJ2-7; 8 bases map to TRBD2. The CDR3 has 15 amino acids. Germline loops: CDR1 SGHAT, CDR2 FQNNGV. The V gene end was trimmed by 1 base and the J gene end by 3 bases; junction bases not matched to a gene: 5. The CDR3 DNA follows: TGTGCCAGCAGCTTAGGATCTAGCGGGTACTACGAGCAGTACTTC. Its protein product is CASSLGSSGYYEQYF.

The chain couples TRBV28 to TRBJ2-1; D is possibly TRBD1 (5 bases). V was trimmed by 2 bases and J by 2 bases, leaving 7 bases between them. Germline values: CDR1 MDHEN, CDR2 SYDVKM. The length of the CDR3 is 14 residues. The CDR3 loop is CASSLQGTYNEQFF. DNA for the CDR3: TGTGCCAGCAGTTTACAGGGTACCTACAATGAGCAGTTCTTC.

The chain uses TRBV10-2 and TRBJ2-1; 8 bases fit TRBD2. Trimming took 4 bases from V and 6 from J; bases not matched to a gene: 5. Germline CDR1 and CDR2: WSHSY and SAAADI. The CDR3 runs 14 residues. The CDR3: CASSVSGSVNEQFF. The CDR3, as DNA: TGCGCCAGCAGTGTGAGCGGGAGCGTCAATGAGCAGTTCTTC.

V gene TRBV14 combines with J gene TRBJ1-1; the D gene is possibly TRBD1 (5 bases). V gave up 3 bases and J gave up 4 bases, with 12 bases separating them. This CDR3 spans 14 amino acids. Germline V gene sequence: CDR1 SGHDN, CDR2 FVKESK. CDR3 sequence: CASSQGVWGTEAFF. CDR3 DNA: TGTGCCAGCAGCCAGGGGGTTTGGGGCACTGAAGCTTTCTTT.

This clone was seen only once. J is TRBJ2-3 and V is TRBV4-3; 11 bases match TRBD2. CDR1 and CDR2 (germline): LGHNA, YSLEER. V was clipped by 4 bases and J by 4 bases; unmatched bases: 4. There are 15 residues in the CDR3. The CDR3 DNA sequence: TGCGCCAGCAGCCGTTTAGCGGGAGGGGCAGATACGCAGTATTTT. Its protein product is CASSRLAGGADTQYF.